This T cell receptor beta chain came from a study of blood T cell repertoires in COVID-19. Germline CDR1 reads LNHDA; CDR2 reads SQIVND (reference sequence). The CDR3 contains 13 residues. V was clipped by 5 bases and J by 6 bases; unmatched bases: 4. Assay: immunoSEQ multiplex PCR; the TCRdb copy retains only in-frame clones and omits some. The repertoire holds about 270,000 clones, with approximately 90% as singletons. The chain combines TRBV19 with TRBJ1-5; TRBD1 matches at 7 bases. This receptor was obtained from a young woman who had recovered from COVID-19. Sequenced sample: PBMCs or T cells enriched from blood (not recorded which). The CDR3 DNA reads TGTGCCAGTAGTCTTCAGGGGGGTCAGCCCCAGCATTTT. Amino acids: CASSLQGGQPQHF.